This TCR beta chain originates from a study of cytomegalovirus exposure and HLA in healthy donors. This clone was detected only a few times. Its specificity is not known. Germline V gene lookup returns CDR1 SGHDN and CDR2 FVKESK. V shed 2 bases and J shed 0 bases, with 19 bases lying between them. The CDR3 has 18 residues. A multiplex PCR was run with 60 Vbeta primers and 13 Jbeta primers. TCRdb's copy holds only in-frame clones and misses some; the assay was immunoSEQ multiplex PCR. The sample shows about 140,000 clones, approximately 84% of them seen only once. Notes on the study in general: Listed as cytomegalovirus-associated were approximately 160 TCR beta chains. There were reportedly fewer N-insertions in an Asian-associated ancestry cluster than the approximately 700-donor mean, in a later analysis.

This chain connects TRBV14 to TRBJ1-1; D unclear. The sequenced sample was PBMCs. The clonotype was recovered from a middle-aged woman in good health and CMV-seronegative. The CDR3 loop is CASSQLYSPGIMNTEAFF. The CDR3 DNA is TGTGCCAGCAGCCAACTTTACTCGCCCGGTATTATGAACACTGAAGCTTTCTTT. Based on the CDR3 plus reference TRBV14 and TRBJ1-1, the full variable domain is EAGVTQFPSHSVIEKGQTVTLRCDPISGHDNLYWYRRVMGKEIKFLLHFVKESKQDESGMPNNRFLAERTGGTYSTLKVQPAELEDSGVYFCASSQLYSPGIMNTEAFFGQGTRLTVV.